This record looks at one T cell receptor beta chain sequence and its context. Germline V gives CDR1 MDHEN, CDR2 SYDVKM. V lost 3 bases, J lost 6 bases, and 15 bases lay in between. The CDR3 extends over 15 amino acids. TCRdb reprocessed the 5' RACE reads with MiXCR, giving one entry per CDR3 protein. The sample contains approximately 240,000 distinct CDR3 sequences, about 14% of which appear only once. The data belong to a study of identical twins. The V and J genes are TRBV28 and TRBJ2-1; weak D call: TRBD2 (7 bases). Sequencing input: memory (CD45RO+) T cells sorted from blood. The receptor comes from a young woman in good health. CDR3: CASSLEGRGGNEQFF. CDR3 nucleotides: TGTGCCAGCAGTTTGGAGGGGAGGGGGGGCAATGAGCAGTTCTTC.